These 16 T cell receptor beta chains were all obtained from the same sample, sequenced in a study of CD8 T cells in Susac syndrome. RNA was extracted with the RNeasy kit, and a quantity of about 0.45 to 1 ug was reverse transcribed using random hexamers. One entry per CDR3 protein, called by TCRdb with MiXCR from the immunoSEQ multiplex PCR reads. The top ten hold 0.099% of the sample, which has 170,000 or so distinct CDR3 sequences, just under 95% seen once. Material for sequencing was CD4+ T cells from PBMCs. Receptors originate from a human donor with Susac syndrome.

The J gene is TRBJ2-3, the V gene TRBV6-1, with TRBD2 matching 7 bases. There are 15 residues in the CDR3. CDR1 and CDR2 (germline): MNHNS, SASEGT. The junction had 6 bases not matched to a gene; V was cut back by 0 bases and J by 6 bases. The CDR3 nucleotides read TGTGCCAGCAGTGAAGCGCCGGGGGGTAGGGATACGCAGTATTTT. Translating it yields CASSEAPGGRDTQYF.

DNA of the CDR3: TGTGCCAGCAGCTTTAGGGCCGGGACTAGCGGGGGACGCTACGAGCAGTACTTC. Amino acids: CASSFRAGTSGGRYEQYF. The gene calls are TRBV5-6 and TRBJ2-7; 14 positions agree with TRBD2. Trimming at V came to 2 bases and at J to 3 bases, leaving 10 bases not matched to a gene. The length of the CDR3 is 18 residues. The germline gives CDR1 SGHDT, CDR2 YYEEEE.

The chain couples TRBV24-1 to TRBJ2-4; tentatively, D is TRBD1 (5 bases). Germline lookup yields CDR1 KGHDR and CDR2 SFDVKD. CDR3 length: 16 amino acids. With 6 bases removed from V and 5 bases from J, the gap between germline ends came to 19 bases. The CDR3 here is CATSSSGAAKENIQYF. The CDR3, as DNA: TGTGCCACCAGTTCCTCTGGGGCAGCTAAAGAAAACATTCAGTACTTC.

The rearrangement links TRBV18 to TRBJ1-1; D uncertain. V was cut by 0 bases and J by 4 bases, with 9 bases left in between. Germline lookup yields CDR1 KGHSH and CDR2 LQKENI. The CDR3 runs to 14 residues. The CDR3 reads CASSPPGTSTEAFF. The DNA of the CDR3 is TGTGCCAGCTCACCACCGGGCACCTCCACTGAAGCTTTCTTT.

V gene TRBV20-1 combines with J gene TRBJ2-3; D may be TRBD1 (6 bases). CDR3 length: 13 residues. Trimming removed 6 bases from V and 0 bases from J, with 10 bases in between. CDR1 and CDR2 (germline): DFQATT, SNEGSKA (reference sequence). The CDR3 sequence is CSAGQPSTDTQYF. The CDR3, as DNA: TGCAGTGCAGGACAGCCTAGCACAGATACGCAGTATTTT.

The CDR3 region has the DNA TGTGCCAGCAGCCCCTTCTGCGAGCAGTACTTC. Protein product: CASSPFCEQYF. The rearrangement links TRBV3-1 to TRBJ2-7; no reliable D call. Germline assignment: CDR1 LGHDT and CDR2 YNNKEL (reference sequence). With 4 bases removed from V and 6 bases from J, the gap between germline ends came to 7 bases. The CDR3 spans 11 residues.

V is TRBV7-2 and J is TRBJ2-5; possible D gene TRBD2, 5 bases. The V end lost 5 bases, the J end lost 4 bases, and 20 bases lay between the germline ends. The CDR3 length is 16 residues. The V gene's germline CDR1 is SGHTA and CDR2 FQGNSA. The chain's CDR3 is CASSRKSGLEGETQYF. The CDR3 coding sequence is TGTGCCAGCAGCCGAAAGAGCGGTCTCGAGGGAGAGACCCAGTACTTC.

The chain has TRBV5-1 and TRBJ2-1; D is perhaps TRBD2 (5 bases). Trimming left V 1 base short and J 5 bases short, with 10 bases between. The germline V gene encodes CDR1 SGHRS and CDR2 YFSETQ. This CDR3 has 14 amino acids. The DNA of the CDR3 is TGCGCCAGCAGCTTGTTGCTGGGAGACAATGAGCAGTTCTTC. This sequence encodes CASSLLLGDNEQFF.

The chain uses TRBV2 and TRBJ2-3, with D perhaps TRBD1 or TRBD2 (5 bases each). Germline CDR1 and CDR2: SNHLY and FYNNEI. The CDR3 sequence is 13 residues long. V was pared by 5 bases and J by 6 bases, with 12 bases between. The CDR3, as DNA: TGTGCCAGCAGTCTGACGGGACGGGATACGCAGTATTTT. This gives the protein CASSLTGRDTQYF.

This clonotype was detected only once. The chain combines TRBV6-5 with TRBJ2-7, with 8 bases matching TRBD1. The junction had 0 bases not matched to a gene; V was cut back by 0 bases and J by 2 bases. In germline, CDR1 is MNHEY, CDR2 SVGAGI. The CDR3 is 14 residues long. This chain's CDR3 is CASSYSDRAYEQYF. The CDR3, as DNA: TGTGCCAGCAGTTACTCGGACAGGGCCTACGAGCAGTACTTC.

The genes are TRBV2 and TRBJ1-4, with D maybe TRBD1 (6 bases). V was clipped by 5 bases and J by 5 bases, with 15 bases between them. CDR3 size: 15 residues. From germline, CDR1 is SNHLY and CDR2 FYNNEI. The CDR3 coding sequence is TGTGCCAGCAGTCTGATCGGGACACAGAATGAAAAACTGTTTTTT. It encodes CASSLIGTQNEKLFF.

The chain uses TRBV28 and TRBJ1-4; no reliable D call. CDR1 is MDHEN, CDR2 SYDVKM, per germline. V lost 3 bases, J lost 8 bases, and 7 bases lay in between. The CDR3 is made up of 12 amino acids. The DNA of the CDR3 is TGTGCCAGCAGTTTCGGCGCCGAAAAACTGTTTTTT. This translates into CASSFGAEKLFF.

This chain joins TRBV29-1 and TRBJ1-2; D not certain. The CDR3 totals 18 residues. Trimming stripped 1 base from V and 4 bases from J, with 25 bases between. Germline V gene lookup returns CDR1 SQVTM and CDR2 ANQGSEA. The chain's CDR3 is CSVEGIPFSGRFAYGYTF. CDR3 in DNA: TGCAGCGTTGAAGGCATACCTTTTAGCGGGCGCTTCGCCTATGGCTACACCTTC.

This chain joins TRBV29-1 and TRBJ1-2, with D possibly matching TRBD1 (5 bases). V dropped 4 bases and J dropped 4 bases, with 16 bases sitting between them. The germline V gene has CDR1 SQVTM and CDR2 ANQGSEA. The CDR3 spans 14 residues. The CDR3 spells CSVVPGRRAYGYTF. CDR3 nucleotide sequence: TGCAGCGTTGTTCCGGGGCGAAGGGCCTATGGCTACACCTTC. Variable domain in full (rest from reference TRBV29-1 and TRBJ1-2): SAVISQKPSRDICQRGTSLTIQCQVDSQVTMMFWYRQQPGQSLTLIATANQGSEATYESGFVIDKFPISRPNLTFSTLTVSNMSPEDSSIYLCSVVPGRRAYGYTFGSGTRLTVV.

The chain joins TRBV20-1 to TRBJ2-5, with 8 bases matching TRBD2. J gave up 6 bases and V 2 bases, and 8 bases lay outside the gene matches. CDR1 is DFQATT and CDR2 is SNEGSKA in the germline V gene (reference sequence). The CDR3 spans 14 residues. CDR3 sequence reads: CSARMYRTSQTQYF. CDR3 DNA: TGCAGTGCTAGAATGTATAGGACTAGCCAGACCCAGTACTTC.

The J gene is TRBJ2-5, the V gene TRBV24-1; D is uncertain. Per germline, CDR1 KGHDR and CDR2 SFDVKD. The V end lost 5 bases, the J end lost 1 base, and 10 bases lay between the germline ends. This CDR3 is 14 amino acids long. The CDR3 DNA follows: TGTGCCACCAGTGGGGCAGCAAGCCAAGAGACCCAGTACTTC. Translated, it gives CATSGAASQETQYF.